The sequence of this T cell receptor (beta chain) was determined in a study of T cell repertoires in cytomegalovirus infection. Looking at the study overall: Well-studied HLA-B-restricted epitopes and recently identified HLA-C-restricted epitopes of CMV were both used in the study. It can be stated that public TCR beta signatures indicated CMV infection as well as a matching HLA type. Study observations and caveats: CMV-specific TCR beta clonotypes restricted by HLA-C dominated the ex vivo response.

There are a few counts of this clonotype. Its antigen is not known. TCRdb called the reads again in MiXCR, with one record for every CDR3 protein. Of about 920,000 distinct CDR3 sequences listed, approximately 33% are singletons. The V gene's germline CDR1 is SGHKS and CDR2 YYEKEE (reference sequence). The CDR3 extends over 15 amino acids. V lost 2 bases and J 5 bases, leaving 16 bases between the germline ends. The TCR originated in a human donor in good health (CMV status not recorded). Some clones in this sample may be carry-over from other donors' samples. The V call is TRBV5-5, the J call TRBJ2-5; TRBD1 is a possible D gene (6 bases). The material sequenced was cultured CD8+ T cells from PBMCs, taken from culture after CMV antigen stimulation. DNA for the CDR3: TGTGCCAGCAGCTTAGTCCAGGGGCGGTGGGAGACCCAGTACTTC. As protein: CASSLVQGRWETQYF. The whole variable domain, remainder taken from reference TRBV5-5 and TRBJ2-5, is DAGVTQSPTHLIKTRGQQVTLRCSPISGHKSVSWYQQVLGQGPQFIFQYYEKEERGRGNFPDRFSARQFPNYSSELNVNALLLGDSALYLCASSLVQGRWETQYFGPGTRLLVL.